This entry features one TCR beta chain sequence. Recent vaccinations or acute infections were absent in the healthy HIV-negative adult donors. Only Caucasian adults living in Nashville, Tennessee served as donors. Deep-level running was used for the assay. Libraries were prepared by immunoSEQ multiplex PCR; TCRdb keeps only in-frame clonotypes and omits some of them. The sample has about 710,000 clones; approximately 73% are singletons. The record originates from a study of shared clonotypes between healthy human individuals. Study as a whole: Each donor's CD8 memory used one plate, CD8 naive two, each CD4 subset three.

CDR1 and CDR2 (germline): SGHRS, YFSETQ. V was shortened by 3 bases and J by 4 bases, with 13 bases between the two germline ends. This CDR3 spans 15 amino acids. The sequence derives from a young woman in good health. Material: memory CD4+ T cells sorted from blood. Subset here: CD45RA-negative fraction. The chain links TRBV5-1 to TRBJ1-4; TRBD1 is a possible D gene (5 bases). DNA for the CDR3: TGCGCCAGCAGCTCGGCGGCGGGGGATAATGAAAAACTGTTTTTT. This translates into CASSSAAGDNEKLFF.